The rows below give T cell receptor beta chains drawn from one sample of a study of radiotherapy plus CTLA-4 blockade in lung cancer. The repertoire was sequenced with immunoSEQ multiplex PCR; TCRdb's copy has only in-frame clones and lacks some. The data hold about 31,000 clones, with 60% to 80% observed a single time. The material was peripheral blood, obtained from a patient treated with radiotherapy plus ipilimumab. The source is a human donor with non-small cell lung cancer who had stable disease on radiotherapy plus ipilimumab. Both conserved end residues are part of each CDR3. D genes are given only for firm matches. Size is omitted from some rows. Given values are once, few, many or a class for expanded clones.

DNA: TGTGCCAGCAGTCAACAGGGGGCGGCGCAGCCCCAGCATTTT
CDR3: CASSQQGAAQPQHF
V: TRBV27
D: TRBD1
J: TRBJ1-5
size: NA

DNA: TGTGCCAGCAGCCCGGGACGAAGCACAGATACGCAGTATTTT
CDR3: CASSPGRSTDTQYF
V: TRBV7-6
D: NA
J: TRBJ2-3
size: NA

DNA: TGTGCCAGCAGCTTACAGAGGGGCTGGAATCAGCCCCAGCATTTT
CDR3: CASSLQRGWNQPQHF
V: TRBV7-2
D: NA
J: TRBJ1-5
size: few

DNA: TGCGCCAGCAGCTCGGACAGTTACAATGAGCAGTTCTTC
CDR3: CASSSDSYNEQFF
V: TRBV5-1
D: NA
J: TRBJ2-1
size: once

DNA: TGTGCCAGCAGCCTTCCCTCCGAGACCCAGTACTTC
CDR3: CASSLPSETQYF
V: TRBV7-2
D: NA
J: TRBJ2-5
size: few

DNA: TGTGCCAGCAGCCAAGGGGGAAGGGCAGGGGACTATCAGCCCCAGCATTTT
CDR3: CASSQGGRAGDYQPQHF
V: TRBV7-2
D: NA
J: TRBJ1-5
size: NA

DNA: TGTGCCAGCTCACCACCGCGACACGAGAAAATGAACACCGGGGAGCTGTTTTTT
CDR3: CASSPPRHEKMNTGELFF
V: TRBV18
D: NA
J: TRBJ2-2
size: NA

DNA: TGTGCCAGCAGCCCGACGGATTCCTACGAGCAGTACTTC
CDR3: CASSPTDSYEQYF
V: TRBV5-4
D: NA
J: TRBJ2-7
size: NA

DNA: TGTGCCAGCAGAAGAAATTACGAGCAGTACTTC
CDR3: CASRRNYEQYF
V: TRBV6-1
D: NA
J: TRBJ2-7
size: NA

DNA: TGTGCCAGCAGCCGGCAGGAGAACACTGAAGCTTTCTTT
CDR3: CASSRQENTEAFF
V: TRBV14
D: NA
J: TRBJ1-1
size: NA

DNA: TGTGCCAGCAGTTCCGGGACAGGGTTGTGGAATGAGCAGTTCTTC
CDR3: CASSSGTGLWNEQFF
V: TRBV6-5
D: TRBD1
J: TRBJ2-1
size: few

DNA: TGTGCCAGCAGTTACGGGATTCACAGGGTGGGTCAGCCCCAGCATTTT
CDR3: CASSYGIHRVGQPQHF
V: TRBV6-6
D: NA
J: TRBJ1-5
size: NA

DNA: TGTGCCAGCTCACAATCACGCCGGGAAGGCGGAAACATTCAGTACTTC
CDR3: CASSQSRREGGNIQYF
V: TRBV18
D: NA
J: TRBJ2-4
size: NA

DNA: TGTGCCAGCAGTTTAGGGGGACTCCTTTCCTACGAGCAGTACTTC
CDR3: CASSLGGLLSYEQYF
V: TRBV28
D: NA
J: TRBJ2-7
size: NA

DNA: TGTGCCAGCAGTTTAGAGACCGGTACGCAGTATTTT
CDR3: CASSLETGTQYF
V: TRBV28
D: NA
J: TRBJ2-3
size: NA

DNA: TGTGCCAGCAGACCGACCTCCGGGGGAAGGGTGCTAGCGGCTAATGAAAAACTGTTTTTT
CDR3: CASRPTSGGRVLAANEKLFF
V: TRBV2
D: NA
J: TRBJ1-4
size: few

DNA: TGTGCCAGCAGCCGTACAAGGGGTGGTGAGCAGTTCTTC
CDR3: CASSRTRGGEQFF
V: TRBV6-5
D: NA
J: TRBJ2-1
size: NA

DNA: TGTGCCAGCAGCTTGCTCCAGACGCAGTATTTT
CDR3: CASSLLQTQYF
V: TRBV5-4
D: NA
J: TRBJ2-3
size: NA

DNA: TGTGCCAGTAGTATAGTTGGGTTCAATCAGCCCCAGCATTTT
CDR3: CASSIVGFNQPQHF
V: TRBV19
D: NA
J: TRBJ1-5
size: NA

DNA: TGTGCCAGCAGCTTGGGGGGACAGTTAGGGAACTATGGCTACACCTTC
CDR3: CASSLGGQLGNYGYTF
V: TRBV5-4
D: TRBD1
J: TRBJ1-2
size: NA

DNA: TGTGCCTGGATTATGGACTCTGGAAACACCATATATTTT
CDR3: CAWIMDSGNTIYF
V: TRBV30
D: NA
J: TRBJ1-3
size: few

DNA: TGTGCCAGCAGCACTCCAGGGGGTTACTATGGCTACACCTTC
CDR3: CASSTPGGYYGYTF
V: TRBV28
D: TRBD1
J: TRBJ1-2
size: NA

DNA: TGTGCCAGCAGGGGACAGGGGGCTGGAAACACCATATATTTT
CDR3: CASRGQGAGNTIYF
V: TRBV2
D: TRBD1
J: TRBJ1-3
size: few

DNA: TGTGCCAGCAGCTTACAGTACGACACTGAAGCTTTCTTT
CDR3: CASSLQYDTEAFF
V: TRBV7-3
D: NA
J: TRBJ1-1
size: once

DNA: TGTGCCAGCAGTCCAGGACTAGCCACAGATACGCAGTATTTT
CDR3: CASSPGLATDTQYF
V: TRBV7-2
D: TRBD2
J: TRBJ2-3
size: NA

DNA: TGTGCCAGTAGTCCTACAGGGTTCGCCAAAAACATTCAGTACTTC
CDR3: CASSPTGFAKNIQYF
V: TRBV19
D: NA
J: TRBJ2-4
size: NA

DNA: TGTGCCAGCAGCTTAGGGGCCGGGGTGCCCTCCTACAATGAGCAGTTCTTC
CDR3: CASSLGAGVPSYNEQFF
V: TRBV7-2
D: NA
J: TRBJ2-1
size: few

DNA: TGTGCCAGCAGCCCCACAGGAGGCGTTAGCTGTTTCTTT
CDR3: CASSPTGGVSCFF
V: TRBV11-2
D: NA
J: TRBJ1-1
size: NA